These 2 T cell receptor beta chains share one sample of origin, sequenced in a study of chemoradiotherapy in HPV16-positive cancers. The repertoire was sequenced with immunoSEQ multiplex PCR; TCRdb's copy has only in-frame clones and lacks some. The data show some 4,500 clones, 55% to 75% seen once. Sequenced here: tumor tissue, sampled from a patient who underwent chemoradiotherapy. These receptors were collected from a human donor with HPV-associated anogenital cancer.

The chain uses TRBV6-6 and TRBJ1-2, with D uncertain. Germline V gene lookup returns CDR1 MNHNY and CDR2 SVGAGI (reference sequence). Trimming took 0 bases from V and 8 from J, leaving 13 bases between them. The CDR3 is 14 amino acids. The CDR3 reads CASSYSTGPGGYTF. The CDR3 coding sequence is TGTGCCAGCAGTTACTCGACGGGCCCGGGGGGCTACACCTTC.

The gene calls are TRBV19 and TRBJ1-1, with a weak D call TRBD1 (6 bases). The CDR3 extends over 12 amino acids. Germline V gene sequence: CDR1 LNHDA, CDR2 SQIVND (reference sequence). The germline V and J ends were trimmed by 6 bases and 11 bases, with 16 bases remaining between them. DNA for the CDR3: TGTGCCAGTAGCGCACAGGGCGGGGAGGCTTTCTTT. Residues: CASSAQGGEAFF.